This T cell receptor (beta chain) was identified in a study of molecular identifiers for immune sequencing clone quantification (dated by TCRdb to 2017 to 2018). With regard to the full study: For a replicate experiment, RNA from approximately 20,000 or 100,000 naive CD8 T cells was divided into five aliquots, and four of the five aliquots were sequenced. CD8 T cells were used in a methods study to benchmark molecular-identifier clustering-based TCR repertoire sequencing (MIDCIRS) and TCR RNA copy counting. The paper as a whole reports these results and caveats: Modeling gave roughly 3 recovered TCR RNA copies per cell versus 8 to 10 by digital PCR, implying approximately 30% capture efficiency. In CMV-specific effector cells, over 97% of molecules were held by clones above 20 RNA copies, whereas under 1% of molecules were held by such clones in naive cells. When barcode sub-clustering was left out, chimeric consensus sequences inflated TCR diversity, with chimeras reaching as high as 47%. Identical TCR molecules sharing a barcode could cause highly expanded clone sizes to be underestimated. Even against a background of approximately 1 million naive CD8 T cells, spiked-in Jurkat TCR RNA amounting to a single cell's worth was reported to be detectable. The naive libraries included spiked-in Jurkat TCR RNA (approximately ten copies' worth), and this RNA is not part of the donor repertoire.

The CDR3 has 14 amino acids, counting the end cysteine and phenylalanine. Solely the CDR3 DNA is kept, with 42 bases framed from the first base. After removal of 8 bases from V and 7 bases from J, the junction retains 12 bases not matched to a gene. According to the germline V gene, CDR1 reads MNHEY and CDR2 reads SVGEGT. Library generation was performed with PCR. Sequencing used an Illumina HiSeq 4000. Preparation of bulk TCR libraries followed a previously described approach, with the TCR primers listed in Table S5. Purification of total RNA was performed with the Qiagen AllPrep DNA/RNA kit. Before any analysis, reads coming from multiple sequencing runs of the same library were combined into one pool. Per the source publication's procedure: Reads were retained only if an exact TCR constant sequence was present, and the retained reads were trimmed to 150 nt and grouped according to their 12-nt molecular barcodes. Reads in each barcode group were sub-clustered using a 15% Levenshtein threshold, and a quality-weighted consensus sequence was built for each RNA molecule. Non-functional sequences were removed, as were lower-count sequences one edit away from another. Barcode sub-clusters with fewer than 20% of the maximum read count were removed, based on fitting two negative binomial distributions. The raw public reads went through TCRdb reprocessing: fastp at Q25, MiXCR clone calling, in-frame beta chains kept. CDR3 protein sequences are deduplicated, and each keeps its most common genes and DNA. TCRdb, rather than the study authors, made the V and J calls. The sample yields about 510,000 distinct CDR3 sequences; over 20% were counted once. The top ten clonotypes cover about 0.8% of the sample.

This clonotype was found many times. Its antigen remains unidentified. Within one base of it there is no much larger clone, and no base qualities were kept. Libraries of naive CD8 T cells were built from approximately 20,000 to 1,000,000 sorted cells, with 10%, 30% or 50% of the purified RNA used. On a BD FACSAria II, naive CD8 T cells were FACS-sorted as CD8+CD4-CCR7+CD45RA+ and collected into RLT Plus buffer. To test detection sensitivity, Jurkat RNA equivalent to more than eight TCR copies was spiked into samples of about 20,000-1,100,000 naive CD8 T cells. CD8 T cells were enriched with RosetteSep CD8+ T Cell Enrichment Cocktail and Ficoll-Paque, followed by ACK red cell lysis.

The sequence joins TRBV6-2 or TRBV6-3 to TRBJ1-1, and TRBD1 matches 8 of the central bases. Sequenced material: naive CD8+ T cells from blood, with Jurkat cell RNA spiked in. This specimen's cell subset or site label, interpreted: FACS-sorted CD8+CD4-CCR7+CD45RA+ naive T cells. The source of this sequence is a human donor in good health. Some libraries in this study had Jurkat cell RNA spiked in. The DNA sequence is given as TGTGCCAGCGGTGTAACAGGGGGGGAAAGTGAAGCTTTCTTT. This is translated as CASGVTGGESEAFF.